This TCR beta chain was profiled in a study of neurological immune-mediated disorders. Findings and limits, study-wide: CDR3 amino acid sequences found in expanded clones were never shared across subjects, suggesting private repertoires in all groups. Neither clinical nor MRI features were found to be associated with the multiple sclerosis repertoire cluster.

Ten or more counts support this clonotype. The antigen remains undetermined. From 2 million PBMCs stored at -80 C, the unsorted libraries were generated. From 15-18 subjects, every sequencing run obtained over 190 million TCR-beta sequences. From the 5' RACE reads, TCRdb called clonotypes with MiXCR, one entry per CDR3 protein. Here the sample spans about 29,000 distinct CDR3 sequences, about 3% being singletons. The clonotype comes from a woman aged 25 to 45 with multiple sclerosis. The sequencing sample was made of PBMCs.

The CDR3 DNA reads as TGTGCCAGCAGCGGGGGGGGGACGAATCAGCCCCAGCATTTT. Its translation is CASSGGGTNQPQHF. V gene TRBV7-2 combines with J gene TRBJ1-5; tentative D call: TRBD1 (5 bases). V lost 5 bases and J 4 bases, leaving 12 bases between the germline ends. This CDR3 is built from 14 residues. From germline, CDR1 is SGHTA and CDR2 FQGNSA.